These 18 T cell receptor beta chains originate from one sample sequenced in a study of shared clonotypes between healthy human individuals. TCRdb's table, derived via immunoSEQ multiplex PCR, lists solely in-frame clones and lacks some. The sample carries 2 million to 2.5 million clones, roughly 94% recorded once. The sample comprised naive CD4+ T cells sorted from blood. Subset denoted: CD45RA+ positively selected. Receptors were obtained from a man aged 18 to 29 in good health.

The chain has TRBV30 and TRBJ1-3, with a possible D match to TRBD1 (5 bases). Per the germline V gene, CDR1 is GTSNPN and CDR2 is SVGIG (reference sequence). V was shortened by 2 bases and J by 4 bases, with 21 bases between the two germline ends. CDR3 size: 17 residues. CDR3 in DNA: TGTGCCTGGAGTCCAAATTGGGACGGTGGAAGGGGAAACACCATATATTTT. The encoded protein is CAWSPNWDGGRGNTIYF.

The chain joins TRBV5-1 to TRBJ2-2; 10 bases fit TRBD2. V trimming: 3 bases; J trimming: 6 bases; junction bases outside the gene matches: 17. The germline V gene encodes CDR1 SGHRS and CDR2 YFSETQ. This CDR3 has 19 residues. This chain's CDR3 is CASSSPTDSGRSFAGELFF. The DNA of the CDR3 is TGCGCCAGCAGCTCCCCTACCGATAGCGGGAGGAGTTTTGCCGGGGAGCTGTTTTTT.

As regards this clone: This may stem from a read error, because a much larger clone lies one nucleotide away. The same CDR3 is also encoded by other DNA sequences in this sample. The chain couples TRBV30 to TRBJ1-3, with D maybe TRBD1 (6 bases). Germline CDR1 and CDR2: GTSNPN and SVGIG (reference sequence). The CDR3 is made up of 15 amino acids. Between the trimmed V and J ends, which lost 3 bases and 0 bases, there was a span of 12 bases. DNA of the CDR3: TGTGCCTGGAGAGGGGGACCGACCTCTGGAAACACCATATATTTT. Amino acid sequence: CAWRGGPTSGNTIYF.

J is TRBJ1-2 and V is TRBV6-5; maybe TRBD1 (6 bases). The CDR3 totals 13 residues. V was cut by 6 bases and J by 6 bases, with 14 bases left in between. From germline, CDR1 is MNHEY and CDR2 SVGAGI. CDR3 loop: CASSLQGSDGYTF. In nucleotides, the CDR3 is TGTGCCAGCAGCTTGCAGGGGTCGGATGGCTACACCTTC.

DNA for the CDR3: TGTGCCTGGAGTAGGGACAGTGGAGTTTACGAGCAGTACTTC. Translated, it gives CAWSRDSGVYEQYF. J is TRBJ2-7 and V is TRBV30, with 7 bases matching TRBD1. From germline, CDR1 is GTSNPN and CDR2 SVGIG (reference sequence). V lost 2 bases and J lost 4; bases outside the gene matches: 8. CDR3 length equals 14 residues.

The V gene is TRBV10-2, the J gene TRBJ2-5, with D tentatively TRBD2 (6 bases). There are 16 residues in the CDR3. CDR1 and CDR2 from the germline V gene are WSHSY and SAAADI. With 7 bases removed from V and 2 bases from J, the gap between germline ends came to 20 bases. The CDR3 region has the DNA TGCGCCAGCATGGGATTAGGGTGGGGACTTCAAGAGACCCAGTACTTC. Protein product: CASMGLGWGLQETQYF.

The chain couples TRBV6-4 to TRBJ2-7, with TRBD1 matching over 7 bases. Looked up from germline, CDR1 is MRHNA and CDR2 is SNTAGT. V gave up 6 bases and J gave up 1 base; unmatched junction bases: 6. CDR3 length: 14 residues. The DNA for the CDR3 is TGTGCCAGCAGAGTCGGGACAGTATCCTACGAGCAGTACTTC. Amino acids: CASRVGTVSYEQYF.

The CDR3 DNA sequence: TGTGCCAGCAGTTTACTAGCGGGGGCCGGGGAAGAGACCCAGTACTTC. Its protein product is CASSLLAGAGEETQYF. This chain uses TRBV27 with TRBJ2-5, with 10 bases matching TRBD2. This CDR3 spans 16 amino acids. Per the germline V gene, CDR1 is MNHEY and CDR2 is SMNVEV (reference sequence). J lost 3 bases, V lost 2 bases, and 6 bases had no gene match.

The J gene is TRBJ2-6, the V gene TRBV11-2, with D maybe TRBD2 (5 bases). Trimming cost V 5 bases and J 5 bases, with 22 bases left between them. Germline V gives CDR1 SGHAT, CDR2 FQNNGV. This CDR3 has 18 residues. CDR3: CASSQRIKQQSRANVLTF. The CDR3 nucleotides are TGTGCCAGCAGCCAGCGGATCAAGCAACAAAGTCGGGCCAACGTCCTGACTTTC.

In DNA form, the CDR3 reads TGTGCCAGCAGCCCACTAGCGGGGGGTGAGGAGACCCAGTACTTC. This sequence encodes CASSPLAGGEETQYF. This chain links TRBV6-1 with TRBJ2-5; 12 bases line up with TRBD2. After removal of 6 bases from V and 5 bases from J, the junction contained 7 bases not matched to a gene. The CDR3 runs 15 residues. Germline V gives CDR1 MNHNS, CDR2 SASEGT.

This clone was observed once. The rearrangement links TRBV4-1 to TRBJ1-6, with D maybe TRBD1 (5 bases). Trimming removed 4 bases at V and 5 bases at J, with 12 bases between. CDR1 and CDR2 (germline): MGHRA, YSYEKL. The CDR3 covers 15 residues. This CDR3 is CASSPQGVHNSPLHF. CDR3 bases: TGCGCCAGCAGCCCCCAGGGCGTCCATAATTCACCCCTCCACTTT.

In this sample, this clone turned up once. The V call is TRBV29-1, the J call TRBJ1-1, with 10 bases matching TRBD1. The CDR3 length is 16 residues. The trim removed 1 base at V and 0 bases at J, leaving 5 bases unmatched. Germline V CDR1 and CDR2: SQVTM, ANQGSEA. The CDR3: CSVEVGTGVMNTEAFF. For the CDR3, the DNA is TGCAGCGTTGAAGTCGGGACAGGGGTCATGAACACTGAAGCTTTCTTT.

The chain recombines TRBV4-2 with TRBJ2-7; TRBD1 agrees at 7 bases. Germline values: CDR1 LGHNA, CDR2 YNFKEQ. The CDR3 covers 13 residues. J gave up 5 bases and V 6 bases, and 7 bases lay outside the gene matches. The CDR3 DNA is TGTGCCAGCAGGCCGACAGGGACCCACGAGCAGTACTTC. Encoded protein: CASRPTGTHEQYF.

This chain connects TRBV30 to TRBJ2-1; TRBD1 is a possible D gene (6 bases). The CDR3 has 14 residues. The V gene's germline CDR1 is GTSNPN and CDR2 SVGIG (reference sequence). V was cut by 2 bases and J by 6 bases, with 14 bases left in between. The CDR3: CAWSRGRGPNEQFF. In nucleotides, the CDR3 is TGTGCCTGGAGTAGGGGCAGGGGCCCCAATGAGCAGTTCTTC. The whole variable domain, remainder taken from reference TRBV30 and TRBJ2-1, is SQTIHQWPATLVQPVGSPLSLECTVEGTSNPNLYWYRQAAGRGLQLLFYSVGIGQISSEVPQNLSASRPQDRQFILSSKKLLLSDSGFYLCAWSRGRGPNEQFFGPGTRLTVL.

The V and J genes are TRBV27 and TRBJ1-2; the D gene is possibly TRBD1 (6 bases). V gave up 5 bases and J gave up 9 bases, with 22 bases separating them. The germline V gene encodes CDR1 MNHEY and CDR2 SMNVEV (reference sequence). The CDR3 extends over 15 amino acids. In DNA form, the CDR3 reads TGTGCCAGCAGTCGATTACCGGAGGGGGGAATGCGCTACACCTTC. This sequence encodes CASSRLPEGGMRYTF.

On this clone: The identical CDR3 is also encoded by other nucleotide sequences in the sample. The chain joins TRBV5-1 to TRBJ2-6; D may be TRBD1 (6 bases). Germline V gene sequence: CDR1 SGHRS, CDR2 YFSETQ. V lost 4 bases and J lost 4, with 12 bases in between. The CDR3 is made up of 15 amino acids. The CDR3 sequence: CASSVGGAGANVLTF. The CDR3 DNA reads as TGCGCCAGCAGCGTTGGGGGCGCCGGGGCCAACGTCCTGACTTTC.

The sample holds one count of this clone. The V gene is TRBV11-2, the J gene TRBJ1-2; D gene ambiguous. The germline CDR1 and CDR2 sequences are SGHAT and FQNNGV. V gave up 5 bases and J gave up 0 bases, with 13 bases separating them. CDR3 length equals 15 residues. The CDR3 DNA follows: TGTGCCAGCAGCGACGGGAGGTTTGCTAACTATGGCTACACCTTC. Translation: CASSDGRFANYGYTF. The full variable domain, completed using reference TRBV11-2 and TRBJ1-2, is EAGVAQSPRYKIIEKRQSVAFWCNPISGHATLYWYQQILGQGPKLLIQFQNNGVVDDSQLPKDRFSAERLKGVDSTLKIQPAKLEDSAVYLCASSDGRFANYGYTFGSGTRLTVV.

This clone was recorded once. The chain combines TRBV7-2 with TRBJ1-1, with D maybe TRBD1 (5 bases). The ends were cut back, 1 base at V and 4 bases at J, with 10 bases in the middle. This CDR3 has 14 amino acids. Per the germline V gene, CDR1 is SGHTA and CDR2 is FQGNSA. This chain's CDR3 is CASSLGIRATEAFF. The CDR3 region has the DNA TGTGCCAGCAGCTTAGGTATCAGGGCCACTGAAGCTTTCTTT.